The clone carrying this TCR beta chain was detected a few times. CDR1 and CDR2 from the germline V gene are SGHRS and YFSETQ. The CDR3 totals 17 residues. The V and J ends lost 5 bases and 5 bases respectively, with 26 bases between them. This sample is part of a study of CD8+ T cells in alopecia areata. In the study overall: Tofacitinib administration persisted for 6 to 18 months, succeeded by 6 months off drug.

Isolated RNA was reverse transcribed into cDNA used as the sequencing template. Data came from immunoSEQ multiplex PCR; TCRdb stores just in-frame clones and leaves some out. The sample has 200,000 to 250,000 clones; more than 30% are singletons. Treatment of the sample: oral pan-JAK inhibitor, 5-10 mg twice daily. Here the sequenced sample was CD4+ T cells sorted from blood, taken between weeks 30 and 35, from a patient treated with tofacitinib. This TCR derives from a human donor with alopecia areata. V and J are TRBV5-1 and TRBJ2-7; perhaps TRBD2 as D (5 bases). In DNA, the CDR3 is TGCGCCAGCAGTCTCCGGGCGAGGGCTAGCACCGCCCACGAGCAGTACTTC. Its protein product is CASSLRARASTAHEQYF.